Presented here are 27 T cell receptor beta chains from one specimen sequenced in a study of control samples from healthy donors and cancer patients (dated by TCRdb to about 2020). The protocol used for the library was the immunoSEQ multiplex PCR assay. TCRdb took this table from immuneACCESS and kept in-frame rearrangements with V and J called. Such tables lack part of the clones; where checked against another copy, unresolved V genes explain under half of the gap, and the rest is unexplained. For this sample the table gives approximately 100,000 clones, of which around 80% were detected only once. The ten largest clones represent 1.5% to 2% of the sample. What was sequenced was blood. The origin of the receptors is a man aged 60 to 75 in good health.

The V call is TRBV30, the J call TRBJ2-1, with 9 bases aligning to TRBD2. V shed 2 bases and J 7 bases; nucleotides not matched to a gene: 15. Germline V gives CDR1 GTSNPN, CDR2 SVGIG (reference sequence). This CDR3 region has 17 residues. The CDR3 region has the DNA TGTGCCTGGAGTTTACGGGGAGGTAGCGGGGGACGGAATGAGCAGTTCTTC. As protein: CAWSLRGGSGGRNEQFF.

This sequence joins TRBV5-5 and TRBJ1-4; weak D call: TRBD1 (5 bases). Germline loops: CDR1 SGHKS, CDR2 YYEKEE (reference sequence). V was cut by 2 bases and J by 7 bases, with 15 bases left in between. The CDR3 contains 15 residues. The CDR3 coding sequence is TGTGCCAGCAGCTTTATTAGGGGCAGGAGTGAAAAACTGTTTTTT. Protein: CASSFIRGRSEKLFF.

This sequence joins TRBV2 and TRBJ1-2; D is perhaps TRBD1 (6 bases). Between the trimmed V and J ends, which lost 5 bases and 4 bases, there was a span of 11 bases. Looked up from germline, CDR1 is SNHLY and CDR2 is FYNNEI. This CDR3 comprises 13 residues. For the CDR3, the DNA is TGTGCCAGCAGTACCGGGACACCCTATGGCTACACCTTC. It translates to CASSTGTPYGYTF.

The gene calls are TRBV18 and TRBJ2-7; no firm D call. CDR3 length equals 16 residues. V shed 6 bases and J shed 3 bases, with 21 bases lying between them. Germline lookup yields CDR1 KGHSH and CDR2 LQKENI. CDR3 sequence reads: CASSPQERPRNYEQYF. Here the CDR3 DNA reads TGTGCCAGCTCTCCGCAGGAACGCCCCCGAAACTACGAGCAGTACTTC.

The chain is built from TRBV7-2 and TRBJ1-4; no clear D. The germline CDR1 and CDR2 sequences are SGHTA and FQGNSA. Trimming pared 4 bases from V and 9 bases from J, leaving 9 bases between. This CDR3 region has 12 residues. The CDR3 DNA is TGTGCCAGCAGCTCAGACTCGAAAAAACTGTTTTTT. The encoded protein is CASSSDSKKLFF.

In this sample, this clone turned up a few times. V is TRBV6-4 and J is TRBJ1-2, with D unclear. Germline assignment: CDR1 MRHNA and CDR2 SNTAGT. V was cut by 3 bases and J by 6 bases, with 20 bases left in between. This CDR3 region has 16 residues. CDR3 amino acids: CASSEFGLDAGDGYTF. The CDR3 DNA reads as TGTGCCAGCAGTGAATTCGGACTGGACGCTGGGGATGGCTACACCTTC.

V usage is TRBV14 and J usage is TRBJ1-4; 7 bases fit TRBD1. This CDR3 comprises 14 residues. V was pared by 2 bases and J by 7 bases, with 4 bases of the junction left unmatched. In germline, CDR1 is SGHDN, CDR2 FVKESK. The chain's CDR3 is CASSQRQGPEKLFF. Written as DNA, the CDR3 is TGTGCCAGCAGCCAACGACAGGGACCTGAAAAACTGTTTTTT. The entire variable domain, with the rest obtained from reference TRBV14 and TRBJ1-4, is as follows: EAGVTQFPSHSVIEKGQTVTLRCDPISGHDNLYWYRRVMGKEIKFLLHFVKESKQDESGMPNNRFLAERTGGTYSTLKVQPAELEDSGVYFCASSQRQGPEKLFFGSGTQLSVL.

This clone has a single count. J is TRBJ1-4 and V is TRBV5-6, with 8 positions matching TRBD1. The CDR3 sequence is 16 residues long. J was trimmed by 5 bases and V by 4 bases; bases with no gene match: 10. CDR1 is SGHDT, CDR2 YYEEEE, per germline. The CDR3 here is CASSPLGQEGNEKLFF. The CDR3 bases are TGTGCCAGCAGCCCCCTGGGACAGGAGGGGAATGAAAAACTGTTTTTT.

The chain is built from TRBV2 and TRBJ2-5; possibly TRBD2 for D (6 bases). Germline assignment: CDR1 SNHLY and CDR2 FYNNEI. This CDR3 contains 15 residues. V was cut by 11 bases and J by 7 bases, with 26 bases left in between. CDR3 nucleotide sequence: TGTGCCGGCGGGGTAGGCAGGCTGAAGTCGGGGACCCAGTACTTC. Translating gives CAGGVGRLKSGTQYF.

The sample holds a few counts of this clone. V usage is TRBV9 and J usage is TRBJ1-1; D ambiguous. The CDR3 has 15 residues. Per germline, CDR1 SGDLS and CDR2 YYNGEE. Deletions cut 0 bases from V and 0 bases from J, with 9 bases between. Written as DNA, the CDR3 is TGTGCCAGCAGCGTAGGGAATCGCATGAACACTGAAGCTTTCTTT. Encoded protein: CASSVGNRMNTEAFF. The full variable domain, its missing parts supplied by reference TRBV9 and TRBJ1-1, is DSGVTQTPKHLITATGQRVTLRCSPRSGDLSVYWYQQSLDQGLQFLIQYYNGEERAKGNILERFSAQQFPDLHSELNLSSLELGDSALYFCASSVGNRMNTEAFFGQGTRLTVV.

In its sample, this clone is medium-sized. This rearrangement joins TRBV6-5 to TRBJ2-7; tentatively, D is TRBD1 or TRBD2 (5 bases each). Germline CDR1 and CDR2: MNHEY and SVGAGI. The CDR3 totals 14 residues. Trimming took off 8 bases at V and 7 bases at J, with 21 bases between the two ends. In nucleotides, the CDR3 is TGTGCCAGCGCCACGGGGTCAGGGTTTCAAGAGCAGTACTTC. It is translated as CASATGSGFQEQYF.

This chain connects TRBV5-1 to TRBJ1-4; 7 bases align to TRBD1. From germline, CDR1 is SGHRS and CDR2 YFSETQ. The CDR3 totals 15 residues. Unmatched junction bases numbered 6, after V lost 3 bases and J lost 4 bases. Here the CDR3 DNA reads TGCGCCAGCAGCTCTCGAGGGGGCTATAATGAAAAACTGTTTTTT. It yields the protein CASSSRGGYNEKLFF.

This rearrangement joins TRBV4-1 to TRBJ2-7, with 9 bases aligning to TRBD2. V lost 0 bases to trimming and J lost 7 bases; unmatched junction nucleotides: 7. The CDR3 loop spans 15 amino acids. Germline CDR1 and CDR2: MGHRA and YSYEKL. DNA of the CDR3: TGCGCCAGCAGCCAAGATTCGCGGGGGGGGTGGGAGCAGTACTTC. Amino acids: CASSQDSRGGWEQYF.

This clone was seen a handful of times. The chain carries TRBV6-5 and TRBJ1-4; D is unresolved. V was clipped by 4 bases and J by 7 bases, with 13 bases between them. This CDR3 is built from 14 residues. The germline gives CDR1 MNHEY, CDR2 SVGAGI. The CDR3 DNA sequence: TGTGCCAGCAGTTTGATCCAACGAGGTGAAAAACTGTTTTTT. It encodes CASSLIQRGEKLFF.

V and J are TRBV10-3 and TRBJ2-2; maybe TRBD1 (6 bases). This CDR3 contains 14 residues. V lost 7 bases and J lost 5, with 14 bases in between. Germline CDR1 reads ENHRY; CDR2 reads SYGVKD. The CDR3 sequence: CAITSDSSTGELFF. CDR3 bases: TGTGCCATCACCTCGGACAGCTCAACCGGGGAGCTGTTTTTT.

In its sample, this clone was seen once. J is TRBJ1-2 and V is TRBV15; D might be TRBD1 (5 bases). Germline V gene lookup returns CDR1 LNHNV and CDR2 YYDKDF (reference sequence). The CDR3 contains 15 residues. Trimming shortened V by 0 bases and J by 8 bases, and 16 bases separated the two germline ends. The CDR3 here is CATSRDLEGQGGYTF. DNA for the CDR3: TGTGCCACCAGCAGAGATCTCGAAGGGCAGGGAGGCTACACCTTC.

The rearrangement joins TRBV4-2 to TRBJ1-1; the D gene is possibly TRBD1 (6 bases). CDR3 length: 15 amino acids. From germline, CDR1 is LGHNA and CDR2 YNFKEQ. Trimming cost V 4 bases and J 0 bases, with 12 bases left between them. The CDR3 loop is CASSPMGGLNTEAFF. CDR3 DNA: TGTGCCAGCAGCCCTATGGGGGGCCTGAACACTGAAGCTTTCTTT.

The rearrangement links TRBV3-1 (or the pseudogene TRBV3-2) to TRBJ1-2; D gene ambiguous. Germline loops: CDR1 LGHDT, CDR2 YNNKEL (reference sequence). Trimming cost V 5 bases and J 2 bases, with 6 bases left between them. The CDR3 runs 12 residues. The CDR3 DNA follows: TGTGCCAGCAGCGTCGGGAACTATGGCTACACCTTC. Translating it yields CASSVGNYGYTF.

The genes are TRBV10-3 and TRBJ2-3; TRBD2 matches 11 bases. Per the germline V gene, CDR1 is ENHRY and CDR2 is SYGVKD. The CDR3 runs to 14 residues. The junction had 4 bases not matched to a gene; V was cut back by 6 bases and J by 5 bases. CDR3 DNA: TGTGCCATCAGGACTAGCGGGGAAGTAGATACGCAGTATTTT. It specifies CAIRTSGEVDTQYF.

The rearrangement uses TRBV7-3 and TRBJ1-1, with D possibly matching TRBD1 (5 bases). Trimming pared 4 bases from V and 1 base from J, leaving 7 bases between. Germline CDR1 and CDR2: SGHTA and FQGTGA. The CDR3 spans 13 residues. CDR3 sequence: CASSSQGNTEAFF. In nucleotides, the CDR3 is TGTGCCAGCAGCTCGCAGGGGAACACTGAAGCTTTCTTT. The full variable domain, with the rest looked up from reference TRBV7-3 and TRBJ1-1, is GAGVSQTPSNKVTEKGKYVELRCDPISGHTALYWYRQSLGQGPEFLIYFQGTGAADDSGLPNDRFFAVRPEGSVSTLKIQRTERGDSAVYLCASSSQGNTEAFFGQGTRLTVV.

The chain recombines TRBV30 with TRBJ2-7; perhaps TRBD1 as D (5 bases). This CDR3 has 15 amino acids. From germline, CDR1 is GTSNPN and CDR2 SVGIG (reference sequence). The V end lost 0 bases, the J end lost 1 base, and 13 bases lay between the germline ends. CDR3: CAWSVRGRVSYEQYF. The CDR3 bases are TGTGCCTGGAGTGTACGTGGCAGGGTTTCCTACGAGCAGTACTTC.

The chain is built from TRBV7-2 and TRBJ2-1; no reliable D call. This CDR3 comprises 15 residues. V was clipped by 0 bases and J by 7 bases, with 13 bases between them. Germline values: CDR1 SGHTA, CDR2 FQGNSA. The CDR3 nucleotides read TGTGCCAGCAGCTTAGCTCAGATAGGGTTAAATGAGCAGTTCTTC. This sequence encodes CASSLAQIGLNEQFF.

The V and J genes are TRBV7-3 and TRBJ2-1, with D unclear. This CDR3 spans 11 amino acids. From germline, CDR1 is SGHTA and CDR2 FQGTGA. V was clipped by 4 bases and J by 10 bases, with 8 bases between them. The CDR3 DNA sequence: TGTGCCAGCAGCTCCCATGGGGAGCAGTTCTTC. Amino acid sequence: CASSSHGEQFF.

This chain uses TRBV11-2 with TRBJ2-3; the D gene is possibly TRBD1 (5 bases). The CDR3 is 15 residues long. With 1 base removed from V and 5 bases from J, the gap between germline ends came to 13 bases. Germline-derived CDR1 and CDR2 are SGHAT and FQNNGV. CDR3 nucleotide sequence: TGTGCCAGCAGCTTAGTAAGTCAGGGAAAAGATACGCAGTATTTT. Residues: CASSLVSQGKDTQYF. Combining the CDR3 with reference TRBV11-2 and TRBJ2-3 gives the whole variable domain EAGVAQSPRYKIIEKRQSVAFWCNPISGHATLYWYQQILGQGPKLLIQFQNNGVVDDSQLPKDRFSAERLKGVDSTLKIQPAKLEDSAVYLCASSLVSQGKDTQYFGPGTRLTVL.

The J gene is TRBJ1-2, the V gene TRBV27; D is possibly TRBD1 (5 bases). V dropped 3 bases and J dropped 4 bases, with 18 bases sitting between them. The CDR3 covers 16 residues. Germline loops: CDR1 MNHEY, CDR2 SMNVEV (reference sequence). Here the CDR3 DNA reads TGTGCCAGCAGTTTTAAAGGCGACAGTGCTTTCTATGGCTACACCTTC. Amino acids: CASSFKGDSAFYGYTF.

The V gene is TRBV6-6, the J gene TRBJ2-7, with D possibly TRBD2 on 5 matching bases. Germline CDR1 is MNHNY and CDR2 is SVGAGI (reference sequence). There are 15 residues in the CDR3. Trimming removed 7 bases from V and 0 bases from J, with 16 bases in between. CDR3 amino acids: CASTGVSALSYEQYF. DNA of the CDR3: TGTGCCAGCACCGGGGTTTCGGCGCTCTCCTACGAGCAGTACTTC.

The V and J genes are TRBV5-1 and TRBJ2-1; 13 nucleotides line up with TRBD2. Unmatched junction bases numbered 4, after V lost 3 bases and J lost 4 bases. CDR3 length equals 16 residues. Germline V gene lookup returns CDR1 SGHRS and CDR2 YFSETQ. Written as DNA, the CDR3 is TGCGCCAGCAGCTCCGGACTAGCGGGAGAATACAATGAGCAGTTCTTC. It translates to CASSSGLAGEYNEQFF.